The clone carrying this T cell receptor beta chain has just a few counts. Its specificity is unknown. The CDR3 totals 13 residues. The V gene's germline CDR1 is MNHEY and CDR2 SVGEGT. V dropped 7 bases and J dropped 0 bases, with 9 bases sitting between them. This sample is drawn from a study of blood T cells in healthy people across ages. Study-wide context: Capture via template switching afforded approximately one barcoded beta molecule per two T cells. Study conclusions and caveats: Long-lived donors had more naive CD4+ cells and higher diversity than aged donors.

Then a second PCR, running about 7 to 11 cycles, was carried out with a sample-barcoded 5' primer and a J-beta primer mix. Each CDR3 protein gets one entry after TCRdb re-called the 5' RACE reads with MiXCR. This sample has a few hundred thousand distinct CDR3 sequences; about 27% occur once, and the top ten carry approximately 3.7%. These same records also appear under a second study, on T cells of mothers and their children. From that study: A few mothers and their six children, all healthy Caucasians, donated. In cDNA synthesis, all of the extracted RNA was used at around 1.5 ug per 15 ul.

The chain recombines TRBV6-2 or TRBV6-3 with TRBJ2-5; D remains ambiguous. The sequence came from a boy aged 2 to 9 in good health. Specimen: blood. The CDR3 region has the DNA TGTGCCAGCACCCAACTTAACCAAGAGACCCAGTACTTC. Its protein product is CASTQLNQETQYF.